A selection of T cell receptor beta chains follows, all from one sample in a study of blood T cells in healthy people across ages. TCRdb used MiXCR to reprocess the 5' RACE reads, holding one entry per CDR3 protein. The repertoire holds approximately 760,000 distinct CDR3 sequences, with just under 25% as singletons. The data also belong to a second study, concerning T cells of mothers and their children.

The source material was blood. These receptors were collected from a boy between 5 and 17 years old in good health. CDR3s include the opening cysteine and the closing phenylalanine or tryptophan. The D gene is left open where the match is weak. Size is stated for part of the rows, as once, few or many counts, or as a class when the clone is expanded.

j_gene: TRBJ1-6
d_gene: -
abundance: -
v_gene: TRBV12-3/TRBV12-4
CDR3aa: CASSRTVWNSPLHF
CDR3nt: TGTGCCAGCAGCCGAACAGTTTGGAATTCACCCCTCCACTTT

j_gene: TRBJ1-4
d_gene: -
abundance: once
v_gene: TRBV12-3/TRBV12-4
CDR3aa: CASTGGENKLFF
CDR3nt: TGTGCCAGCACCGGGGGAGAGAATAAACTGTTTTTT

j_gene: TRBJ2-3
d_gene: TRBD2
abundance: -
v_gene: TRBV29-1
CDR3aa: CSVQGLAGDQSSLDTQYF
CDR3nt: TGCAGCGTCCAAGGACTAGCGGGAGATCAGTCAAGTTTAGATACGCAGTATTTT

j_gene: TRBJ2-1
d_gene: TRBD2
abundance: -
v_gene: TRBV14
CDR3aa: CASSQDLSSGGPNEQFF
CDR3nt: TGTGCCAGCAGCCAAGATTTGAGTAGCGGGGGGCCAAATGAGCAGTTCTTC

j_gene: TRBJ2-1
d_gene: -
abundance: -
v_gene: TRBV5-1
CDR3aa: CASSFLLQRNEQFF
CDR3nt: TGCGCCAGCAGCTTTTTACTCCAAAGGAATGAGCAGTTCTTC

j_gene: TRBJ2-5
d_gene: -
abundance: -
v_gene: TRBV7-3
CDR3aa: CASSRIQGSETQYF
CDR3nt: TGTGCCAGCAGCAGGATACAGGGCTCAGAGACCCAGTACTTC

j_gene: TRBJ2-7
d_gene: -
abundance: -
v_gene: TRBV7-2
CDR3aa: CASSLKGGPLYEQYF
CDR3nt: TGTGCCAGCAGCCTAAAGGGGGGTCCACTCTACGAGCAGTACTTC

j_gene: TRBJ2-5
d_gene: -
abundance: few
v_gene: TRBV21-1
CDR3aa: CASSKVRGTQYF
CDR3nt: TGTGCCAGCAGCAAAGTTCGCGGGACCCAGTACTTC

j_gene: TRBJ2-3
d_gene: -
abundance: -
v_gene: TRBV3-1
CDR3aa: CASSQDPARTDTQYF
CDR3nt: TGTGCCAGCAGCCAAGATCCGGCGAGGACAGATACGCAGTATTTT

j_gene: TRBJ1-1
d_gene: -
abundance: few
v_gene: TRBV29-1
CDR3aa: CSVVWGRGTEAFF
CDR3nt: TGCAGCGTTGTTTGGGGGAGAGGCACTGAAGCTTTCTTT

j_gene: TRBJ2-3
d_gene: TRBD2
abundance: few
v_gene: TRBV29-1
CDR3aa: CSVEGGASGETDTQYF
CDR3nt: TGCAGCGTTGAAGGGGGGGCTAGCGGGGAGACAGATACGCAGTATTTT

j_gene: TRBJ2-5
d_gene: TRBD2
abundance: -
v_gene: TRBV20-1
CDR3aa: CSAYTGTSGRQETQYF
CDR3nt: TGCAGTGCTTATACCGGGACTAGCGGGAGACAAGAGACCCAGTACTTC

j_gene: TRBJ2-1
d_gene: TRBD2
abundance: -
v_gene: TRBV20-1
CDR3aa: CSGAGVHEQFF
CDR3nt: TGCAGTGGGGCGGGAGTACATGAGCAGTTCTTC

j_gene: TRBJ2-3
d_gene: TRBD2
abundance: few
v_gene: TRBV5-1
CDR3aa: CASSLGLAGGPGDTQYF
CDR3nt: TGCGCCAGCAGCTTGGGACTAGCGGGAGGGCCGGGTGATACGCAGTATTTT

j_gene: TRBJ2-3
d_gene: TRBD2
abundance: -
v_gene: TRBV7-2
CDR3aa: CASSLSGGLSTDTQYF
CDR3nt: TGTGCCAGCAGCCTTAGCGGGGGGTTAAGCACAGATACGCAGTATTTT

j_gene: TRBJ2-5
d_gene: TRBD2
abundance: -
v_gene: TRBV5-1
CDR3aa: CASSWGTSGSRETQYF
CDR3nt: TGCGCCAGCAGCTGGGGGACTAGCGGGAGTCGGGAGACCCAGTACTTC

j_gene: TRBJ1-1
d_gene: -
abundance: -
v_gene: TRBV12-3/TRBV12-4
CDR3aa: CASSLFGGSGTEAFF
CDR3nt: TGTGCCAGCAGTTTATTCGGGGGTTCGGGCACTGAAGCTTTCTTT

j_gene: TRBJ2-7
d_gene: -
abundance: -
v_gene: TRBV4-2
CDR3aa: CASSQEPPYEQYF
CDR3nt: TGTGCCAGCAGCCAAGAACCTCCCTACGAGCAGTACTTC

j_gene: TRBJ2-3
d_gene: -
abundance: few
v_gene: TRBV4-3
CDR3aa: CASSQRVSGTDTQYF
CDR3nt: TGCGCCAGCAGCCAACGGGTCTCCGGCACAGATACGCAGTATTTT

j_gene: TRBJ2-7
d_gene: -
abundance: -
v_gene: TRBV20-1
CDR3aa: CSATDKSYEQYF
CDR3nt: TGCAGTGCTACCGACAAGTCCTACGAGCAGTACTTC

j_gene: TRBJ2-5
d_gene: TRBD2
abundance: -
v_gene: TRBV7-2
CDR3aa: CASSPLRRGRQETQYF
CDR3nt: TGTGCCAGCAGCCCTCTCAGGCGGGGGAGGCAAGAGACCCAGTACTTC

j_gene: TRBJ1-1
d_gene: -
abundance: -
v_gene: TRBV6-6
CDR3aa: CASSYEETLEAFF
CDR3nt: TGTGCCAGCAGTTACGAGGAAACACTCGAAGCTTTCTTT

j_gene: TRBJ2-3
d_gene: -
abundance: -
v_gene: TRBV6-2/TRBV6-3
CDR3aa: CASSYGTTDTQYF
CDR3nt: TGTGCCAGCAGTTACGGTACGACAGATACGCAGTATTTT

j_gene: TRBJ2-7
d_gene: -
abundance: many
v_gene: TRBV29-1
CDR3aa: CSGGPGGNYEQYF
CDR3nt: TGCAGCGGGGGGCCGGGAGGAAATTACGAGCAGTACTTC

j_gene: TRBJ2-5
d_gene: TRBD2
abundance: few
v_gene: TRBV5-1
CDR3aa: CASSYGLAGLQETQYF
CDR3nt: TGCGCCAGCAGCTACGGACTAGCGGGACTCCAAGAGACCCAGTACTTC

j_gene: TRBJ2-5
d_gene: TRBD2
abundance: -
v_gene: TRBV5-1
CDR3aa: CASSFAYRTSEQETQYF
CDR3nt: TGCGCCAGCAGCTTCGCCTACCGGACTAGCGAGCAAGAGACCCAGTACTTC

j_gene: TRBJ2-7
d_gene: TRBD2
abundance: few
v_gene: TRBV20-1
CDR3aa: CSVPTSVEQYF
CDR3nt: TGCAGTGTCCCCACTAGCGTCGAGCAGTACTTC

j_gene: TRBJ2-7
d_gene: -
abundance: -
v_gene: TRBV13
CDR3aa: CASSLVAAAGSSYEQYF
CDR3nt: TGTGCCAGCAGCTTAGTCGCCGCCGCGGGGAGCTCCTACGAGCAGTACTTC

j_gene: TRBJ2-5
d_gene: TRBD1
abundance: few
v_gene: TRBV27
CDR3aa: CASSLSQGESMWETQYF
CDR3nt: TGTGCCAGCAGTTTATCTCAGGGGGAGTCCATGTGGGAGACCCAGTACTTC

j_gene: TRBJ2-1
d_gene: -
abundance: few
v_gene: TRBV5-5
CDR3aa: CASSHVYEQFF
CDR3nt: TGTGCCAGCAGCCACGTCTATGAGCAGTTCTTC

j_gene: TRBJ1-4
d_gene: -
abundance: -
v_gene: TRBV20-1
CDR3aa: CSAPQGPNEKLFF
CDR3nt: TGCAGTGCGCCGCAGGGGCCTAATGAAAAACTGTTTTTT

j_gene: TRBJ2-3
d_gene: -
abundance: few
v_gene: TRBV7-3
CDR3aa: CASTEGTSVTDTQYF
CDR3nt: TGTGCCAGCACCGAAGGGACTTCTGTCACAGATACGCAGTATTTT

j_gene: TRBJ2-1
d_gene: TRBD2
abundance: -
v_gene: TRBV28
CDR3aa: CASSFSGLAGDNEQFF
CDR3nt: TGTGCCAGCAGTTTCTCGGGACTAGCTGGGGACAATGAGCAGTTCTTC

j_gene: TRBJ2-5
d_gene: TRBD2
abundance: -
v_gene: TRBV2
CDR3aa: CASRETSGAQETQYF
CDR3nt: TGTGCCAGCAGGGAGACTAGCGGGGCCCAAGAGACCCAGTACTTC

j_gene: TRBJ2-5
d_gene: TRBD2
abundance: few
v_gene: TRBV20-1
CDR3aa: CSARELAGGWETQYF
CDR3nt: TGCAGTGCTAGGGAACTAGCGGGGGGGTGGGAGACCCAGTACTTC

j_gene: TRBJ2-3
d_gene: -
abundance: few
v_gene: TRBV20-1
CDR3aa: CSARDFRRTQYF
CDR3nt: TGCAGTGCTAGAGATTTTCGGCGTACGCAGTATTTT

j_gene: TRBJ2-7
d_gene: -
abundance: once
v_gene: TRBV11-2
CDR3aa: CASSFGTGSSSYEQYF
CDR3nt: TGTGCCAGCAGCTTTGGAACTGGCAGTAGCTCCTACGAGCAGTACTTC